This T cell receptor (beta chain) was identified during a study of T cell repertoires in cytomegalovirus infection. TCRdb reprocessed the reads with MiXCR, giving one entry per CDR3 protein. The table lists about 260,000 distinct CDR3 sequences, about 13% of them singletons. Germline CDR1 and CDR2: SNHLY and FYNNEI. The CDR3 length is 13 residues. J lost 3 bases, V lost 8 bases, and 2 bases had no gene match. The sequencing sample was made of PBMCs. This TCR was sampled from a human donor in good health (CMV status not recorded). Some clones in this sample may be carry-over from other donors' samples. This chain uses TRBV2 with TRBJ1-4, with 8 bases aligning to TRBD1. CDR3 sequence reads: CASEGQANEKLFF. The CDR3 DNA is TGTGCCAGCGAGGGACAGGCTAATGAAAAACTGTTTTTT.